This is a list of T cell receptor beta chains from one sample in a study of tumor-infiltrating lymphocytes in primary liver carcinoma. One entry per CDR3 protein, called by TCRdb with MiXCR from the multiplex PCR reads. The table includes about 120,000 distinct CDR3 sequences, roughly 75% detected once. The sequencing input was tumor-adjacent normal liver tissue. The receptors were gathered from a woman in her fifties or sixties with primary liver carcinoma and hepatitis B virus infection. Each CDR3 is given with its conserved first and last residue. D genes are given only for firm matches. Clone size is stated in some rows and not others, as once, few, many or a class when expanded.

CDR3 protein: CNAIAESTDTQYF
CDR3 DNA: TGCAACGCCATAGCGGAAAGCACAGACACGCAGTATTTT
J gene: TRBJ2-3
clone size: few
V gene: TRBV29-1
D gene: NA

CDR3 protein: CASSPRRTGAEEQYF
CDR3 DNA: TGCGCCAGCAGCCCTAGGAGGACAGGGGCGGAAGAGCAGTACTTC
J gene: TRBJ2-7
clone size: NA
V gene: TRBV5-1
D gene: TRBD1

CDR3 protein: CASSLESGQNSPLQF
CDR3 DNA: TGTGCCAGCAGCTTAGAGTCGGGACAGAATTCACCCCTCCAGTTC
J gene: TRBJ1-6
clone size: few
V gene: TRBV11-2
D gene: TRBD1

CDR3 protein: CGSSYSISGAGEQFF
CDR3 DNA: TGTGGCAGCAGTTACTCGATCTCGGGTGCTGGGGAGCAGTTCTTC
J gene: TRBJ2-1
clone size: NA
V gene: TRBV6-5
D gene: NA

CDR3 protein: CASSSTYRGAVNGTDTQYF
CDR3 DNA: TGTGCCAGCAGCTCCACTTATCGCGGGGCAGTCAATGGCACAGATACGCAGTATTTT
J gene: TRBJ2-3
clone size: NA
V gene: TRBV7-9
D gene: NA

CDR3 protein: CASSLVAAANTGELFF
CDR3 DNA: TGTGCCAGCAGCTTAGTAGCGGCCGCGAACACCGGGGAGCTGTTTTTT
J gene: TRBJ2-2
clone size: many
V gene: TRBV7-9
D gene: NA

CDR3 protein: CVSSLAGGPVYEQYF
CDR3 DNA: TGTGTCAGCAGTCTAGCGGGAGGGCCCGTCTATGAGCAGTACTTC
J gene: TRBJ2-7
clone size: NA
V gene: TRBV6-2/TRBV6-3
D gene: TRBD2

CDR3 protein: CANSQESKGGQPQHF
CDR3 DNA: TGTGCCAACAGCCAAGAAAGCAAGGGCGGTCAGCCCCAGCATTTT
J gene: TRBJ1-5
clone size: NA
V gene: TRBV4-1
D gene: NA

CDR3 protein: CASSKASGTQYF
CDR3 DNA: TGTGCCAGCAGTAAAGCCTCCGGTACGCAGTATTTT
J gene: TRBJ2-3
clone size: many
V gene: TRBV6-5
D gene: NA

CDR3 protein: CASSPWFLGTEAFF
CDR3 DNA: TGTGCCAGCAGCCCGTGGTTTTTAGGGACTGAAGCTTTCTTT
J gene: TRBJ1-1
clone size: many
V gene: TRBV7-9
D gene: NA